The entry that follows covers one TCR beta chain sequence. Its cognate antigen has yet to be identified. No much larger clone is present one base from it, and per-base qualities are unavailable. The library came from multiplex PCR. Sequencing was carried out with an Illumina HiSeq 4000. To build TCR beta libraries, CDR3 regions were amplified by Arm-PCR using iRepertoire HTBI primers. PCR products were gel purified before sequencing. For the original study's pipeline: Across samples, roughly 60 TRBV and over 11 TRBJ segments were identified and used for gene usage analysis of CDR3 amino acid clonotypes. COPE and FqMerger were used to merge the filtered high-quality paired reads into contigs. BLAST was used to align contigs to IMGT TRBV, TRBD and TRBJ reference genes, and CDR3 was defined according to IMGT. Clonotypes above 0.1% frequency were classified as highly expanded clones. Shannon entropy was used to measure repertoire diversity, and the Gini coefficient was used to measure V-J evenness. Clonotypes shared by more than one individual were considered public. In-frame beta chains were kept once TCRdb had trimmed the public reads at Q25 with fastp and called clones with MiXCR. CDR3 protein sequences are deduplicated, and each keeps its most common genes and DNA. The authors' filters were not applied to this entry. Across this sample there are around 500,000 distinct CDR3 sequences, with 20% to 25% seen only once. Of the sample, 7% to 9.5% is held by the ten largest clones.

The sample comes from a study of regulatory T cells in long-lasting Graves disease (dated by TCRdb to the early 2020s). Notes on the research overall: Persistent Graves' disease was defined as antithyroid drug treatment for over 5 years with persistently positive TSH receptor autoantibodies. Peripheral blood TCR sequencing and RNA sequencing compared persistent Graves' disease patients with newly diagnosed Graves' disease patients. The study was registered as a clinical trial and conducted in China. A total of some 33 samples were covered by TCR sequencing, comprising some 13 persistent and around 20 newly diagnosed Graves' disease patients. Antithyroid drugs had been taken for approximately ten years on average by persistent Graves' disease patients in the clinical cohort. General conclusions and limits of the study: Sequencing and analysis were limited to the TCR beta chain. Persistent disease showed preferential use of TRBV28, TRBJ1-2 and TRBJ2-5, whereas newly diagnosed disease favored TRBV20-1 and TRBJ2-1. The authors noted that the small sample size was a limitation that may lower accuracy. Because the primary lesion, thyroid tissue, could not be accessed, the study looked at peripheral blood alone. Compared with newly diagnosed patients, patients with persistent Graves' disease had lower TCR Shannon entropy and fewer highly expanded clones, which suggests clonal expansion. More public clonotypes were shared among persistent patients (roughly 2,900) than among newly diagnosed patients (roughly 1,000).

Read against the paper, the sample's time point label means: persistent/refractory GD, antithyroid drugs over 5 years with positive TRAb. RNA was extracted from PBMCs in TRIzol for both TCR sequencing and RNA sequencing. Graves' disease was diagnosed according to American Thyroid Association guidelines. Patients for the study were recruited at an endocrinology department in Xi'an, China. Each patient gave 7.5 to 10 milliliters of peripheral blood, collected in an EDTA anticoagulant tube. Ficoll Paque Plus density gradient separation was used to isolate PBMCs, and no further T cell sorting was done. An Agilent 2100 Bioanalyzer and agarose gel were used to check RNA quality, and a NanoDrop 2000 was used to measure RNA concentration. Sequences DFQATT (CDR1) and SNEGSKA (CDR2) are obtained from the germline V gene (reference sequence). CDR3 length: 14 amino acids, cysteine to phenylalanine. The only DNA kept is the CDR3, 42 bases in frame from the first base. Trimming costs V 6 bases and J 2 bases, and their ends lie 16 bases apart.

The rearranged chain carries TRBV20-1 and TRBJ2-5; matching of 6 bases hints at TRBD1 as the D gene. The clonotype originates from a female donor with Graves disease. Sequences were derived from peripheral blood mononuclear cells (PBMCs), sampled when the disease was refractory, from a patient treated with antithyroid drugs. Here the CDR3 is given as CSAEPGHLQETQYF. The DNA reads TGCAGTGCGGAACCGGGACACTTACAAGAGACCCAGTACTTC.